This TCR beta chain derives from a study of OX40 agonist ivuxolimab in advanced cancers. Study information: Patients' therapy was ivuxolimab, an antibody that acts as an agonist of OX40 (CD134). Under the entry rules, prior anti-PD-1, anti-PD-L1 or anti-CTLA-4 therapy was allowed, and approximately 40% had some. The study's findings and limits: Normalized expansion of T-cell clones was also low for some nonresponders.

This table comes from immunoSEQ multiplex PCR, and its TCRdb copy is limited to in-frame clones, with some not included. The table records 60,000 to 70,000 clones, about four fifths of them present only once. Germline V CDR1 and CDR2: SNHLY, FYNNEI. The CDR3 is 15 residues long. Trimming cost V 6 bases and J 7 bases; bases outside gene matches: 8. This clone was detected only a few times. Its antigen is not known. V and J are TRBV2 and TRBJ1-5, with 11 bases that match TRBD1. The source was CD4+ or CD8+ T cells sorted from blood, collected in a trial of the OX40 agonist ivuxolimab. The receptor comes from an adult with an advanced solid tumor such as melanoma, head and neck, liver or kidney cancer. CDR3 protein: CASRSGTGGGQPQHF. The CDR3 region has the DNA TGTGCCAGCAGATCCGGGACAGGGGGTGGGCAGCCCCAGCATTTT.